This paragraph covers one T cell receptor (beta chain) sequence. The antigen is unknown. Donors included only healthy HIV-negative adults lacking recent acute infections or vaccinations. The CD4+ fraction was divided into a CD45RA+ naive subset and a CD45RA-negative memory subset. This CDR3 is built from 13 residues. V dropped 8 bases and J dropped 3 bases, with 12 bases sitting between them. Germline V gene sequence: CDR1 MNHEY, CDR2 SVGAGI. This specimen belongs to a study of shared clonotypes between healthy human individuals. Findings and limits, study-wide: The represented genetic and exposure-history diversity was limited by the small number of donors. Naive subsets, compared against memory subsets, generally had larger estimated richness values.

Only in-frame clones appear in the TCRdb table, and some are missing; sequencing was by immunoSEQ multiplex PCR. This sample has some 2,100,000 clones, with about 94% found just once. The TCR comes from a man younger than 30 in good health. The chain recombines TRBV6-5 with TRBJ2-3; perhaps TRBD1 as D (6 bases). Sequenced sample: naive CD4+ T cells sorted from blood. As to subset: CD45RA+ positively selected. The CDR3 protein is CASVKGETDTQYF. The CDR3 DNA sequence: TGTGCCAGCGTAAAGGGGGAGACAGATACGCAGTATTTT.